These 8 T cell receptor beta chains originate from one sample sequenced in a study of tumor-infiltrating lymphocytes in primary liver carcinoma. The researchers produced TCR beta cDNA from around 500 ng total RNA with a constant-region primer. Libraries for TCR beta were built through three nested multiplex PCR rounds, which together made up a slightly modified ARM-PCR procedure. TRBV1-TRBV30 forward and Cbeta reverse primers drove the first two approximately 10-cycle rounds. Using its own MiXCR run on the multiplex PCR reads, TCRdb lists one record per CDR3 protein. The table shows some 190,000 distinct CDR3 sequences, with 85% occurring only once. From unsorted bulk tissue weighing roughly 19-32 mg, DNA and RNA were co-extracted. Sequenced material: tumor tissue from primary liver carcinoma. The receptors come from a middle-aged man with primary liver carcinoma and hepatitis B virus infection.

Comment on this clonotype: The junction differs from germline at one of its ends, possibly a read error. The chain employs TRBV11-2 and TRBJ2-5, with 8 bases aligning to TRBD2. The CDR3 covers 14 residues. Germline assignment: CDR1 SGHAT and CDR2 FQNNGV. The CDR3 region has the DNA TGTGCCATCAGCTTAAGCGGGGGACAAGAGACCCAATACTTC. Encoded protein: CAISLSGGQETQYF.

Points on this clonotype: A junction boundary mismatches the germline segment, possibly from a read error. The chain has TRBV5-6 and TRBJ2-1; 8 bases agree with TRBD2. The germline V gene has CDR1 SGHDT and CDR2 YYEEEE. The CDR3 sequence is 15 residues long. DNA for the CDR3: TGTGTCAGCAGCTTGAAGCGGGAGTGCTACAATGAGCAGTTCTTC. Protein: CVSSLKRECYNEQFF.

About this clonotype itself: A junction end diverges from the germline sequence, so it may reflect a read error. The chain has TRBV12-3 or TRBV12-4 and TRBJ2-5; the D gene could be TRBD1 or TRBD2 (5 bases each). The CDR3 runs 13 residues. CDR3 amino acids: CGSSPQEWEIQYF. Here the CDR3 DNA reads TGTGGCAGCAGTCCACAGGAGTGGGAGATCCAGTACTTC.

V and J are TRBV6-6 and TRBJ1-2; D unclear. The CDR3 runs to 14 residues. From germline, CDR1 is MNHNY and CDR2 SVGAGI (reference sequence). Trimming left V 7 bases short and J 11 bases short, with 23 bases between. The CDR3 sequence is CASTTGPGNCGYTF. In nucleotides, the CDR3 is TGTGCCAGCACCACGGGTCCCGGGAACTGTGGGTACACCTTC.

The rearrangement uses TRBV11-2 and TRBJ2-7, with no clear D. CDR1 is SGHAT, CDR2 FQNNGV, per germline. Trimming pared 10 bases from V and 6 bases from J, leaving 25 bases between. CDR3 size: 15 residues. The CDR3 loop reads CAIDSGRLYAREQYF. CDR3 sequence (DNA): TGTGCCATCGACTCCGGACGGCTTTACGCGCGCGAGCAGTACTTC.

CDR3 residues: CASSLWGHRANEKLFF. As DNA, the CDR3 is TGCGCCAGCAGCTTGTGGGGTCATCGGGCTAATGAAAAACTGTTTTTT. V is TRBV5-1 and J is TRBJ1-4; D not certain. CDR1 is SGHRS and CDR2 is YFSETQ in the germline V gene. The CDR3 length is 16 residues. Between the trimmed V and J ends, which lost 1 base and 3 bases, there was a span of 13 bases.

With regard to this clonotype: An end of the junction does not agree with germline; a read error may underlie this. The genes are TRBV6-6 and TRBJ1-4; TRBD1 aligns across 7 bases. Per the germline V gene, CDR1 is MNHNY and CDR2 is SVGAGI (reference sequence). There are 14 residues in the CDR3. CDR3 in amino acids: CGSGQGQQNEKLFF. Written as DNA, the CDR3 is TGTGGCAGCGGCCAGGGACAGCAAAATGAAAAACTGTTTTTT.

In regard to this clonotype: At one boundary the junction diverges from the germline segment, which might be a read error. V usage is TRBV6-1 and J usage is TRBJ2-2; a weak D match, TRBD2 (6 bases). Germline CDR1 reads MNHNS; CDR2 reads SASEGT. This CDR3 spans 13 amino acids. In DNA, the CDR3 is TGTACCAGCAGTGCGGGGTTCAACGGGGAGCTGTTTTTT. Protein: CTSSAGFNGELFF.